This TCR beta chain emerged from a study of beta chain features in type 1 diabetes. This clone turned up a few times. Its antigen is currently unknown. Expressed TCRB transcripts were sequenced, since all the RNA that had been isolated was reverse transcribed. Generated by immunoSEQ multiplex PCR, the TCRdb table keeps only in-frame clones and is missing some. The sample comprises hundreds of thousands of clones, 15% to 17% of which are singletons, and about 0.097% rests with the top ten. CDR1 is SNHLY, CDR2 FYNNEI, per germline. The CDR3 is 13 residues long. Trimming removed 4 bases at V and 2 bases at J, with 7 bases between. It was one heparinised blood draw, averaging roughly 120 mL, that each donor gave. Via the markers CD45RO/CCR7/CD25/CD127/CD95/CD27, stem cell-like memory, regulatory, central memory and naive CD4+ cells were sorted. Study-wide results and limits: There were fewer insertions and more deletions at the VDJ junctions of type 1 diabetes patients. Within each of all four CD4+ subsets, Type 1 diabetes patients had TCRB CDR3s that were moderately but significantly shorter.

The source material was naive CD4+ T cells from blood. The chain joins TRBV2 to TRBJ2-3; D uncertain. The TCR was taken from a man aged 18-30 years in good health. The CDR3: CASSVEFTDTQYF. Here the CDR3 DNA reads TGTGCCAGCAGTGTTGAATTCACAGATACGCAGTATTTT.